The text below deals with one T cell receptor (beta chain). RNA transcripts served as the template for amplifying TCR beta CDR3 regions. HTBI primers were employed in a first-round RT-PCR of the TCR CDR3. From the multiplex PCR reads, TCRdb called clonotypes with MiXCR, one entry per CDR3 protein. The table has around 200,000 distinct CDR3 sequences, 15% to 20% seen once; the top ten hold approximately 40%. The CDR3 totals 13 residues. The germline V gene encodes CDR1 SQVTM and CDR2 ANQGSEA. V lost 5 bases and J lost 0, with 10 bases in between. The data originate from a study of T cells in Graves' hyperthyroidism and ophthalmopathy.

This receptor was obtained from a man in his forties with Graves' hyperthyroidism. Sequenced material: blood. The chain recombines TRBV29-1 with TRBJ1-1; no firm D call. CDR3 nucleotides: TGCAGCGTTCGCAGGAGCCTGAACACTGAAGCTTTCTTT. Encoded protein: CSVRRSLNTEAFF.